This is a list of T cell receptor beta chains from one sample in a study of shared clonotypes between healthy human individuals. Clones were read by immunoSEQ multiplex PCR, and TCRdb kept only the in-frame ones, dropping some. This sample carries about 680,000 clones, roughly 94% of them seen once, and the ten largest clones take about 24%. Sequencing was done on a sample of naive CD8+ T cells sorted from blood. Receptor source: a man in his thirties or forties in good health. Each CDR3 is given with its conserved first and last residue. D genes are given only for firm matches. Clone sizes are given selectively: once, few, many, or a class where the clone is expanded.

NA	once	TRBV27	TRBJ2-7	CASSSTRYEQYF	TGTGCCAGCAGTTCTACTCGTTACGAGCAGTACTTC
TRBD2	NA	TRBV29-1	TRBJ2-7	CSVGLAGGIVSYEQYF	TGCAGCGTGGGACTAGCGGGAGGAATCGTATCCTACGAGCAGTACTTC
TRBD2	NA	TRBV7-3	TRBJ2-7	CASSPYGGRADEQYF	TGTGCCAGCAGCCCCTATGGCGGGAGGGCCGACGAGCAGTACTTC
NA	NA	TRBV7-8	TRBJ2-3	CASSTGQGPTYTQYF	TGTGCCAGCAGCACGGGTCAAGGGCCCACATATACGCAGTATTTT
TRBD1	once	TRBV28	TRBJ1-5	CASSLSRTGGFQPQHF	TGTGCCAGCAGTTTAAGTAGGACAGGGGGCTTTCAGCCCCAGCATTTT
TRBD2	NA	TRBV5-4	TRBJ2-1	CASKTSENNEQFF	TGTGCCAGCAAGACTAGCGAAAACAATGAGCAGTTCTTC
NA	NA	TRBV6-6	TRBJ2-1	CASSPTLGGNEQFF	TGTGCCAGCAGTCCCACGCTGGGCGGGAATGAGCAGTTCTTC
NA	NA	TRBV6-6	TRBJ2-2	CASSYSRQSNTGELFF	TGTGCCAGCAGTTACTCGAGACAGTCGAACACCGGGGAGCTGTTTTTT
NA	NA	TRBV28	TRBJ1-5	CASSVGRAARRPQHF	TGTGCCAGCAGCGTTGGACGCGCAGCCCGGCGGCCCCAGCATTTT
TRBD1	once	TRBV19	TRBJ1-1	CASNNRGYTEAFF	TGTGCCAGTAACAACAGGGGTTACACTGAAGCTTTCTTT
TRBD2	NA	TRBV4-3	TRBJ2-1	CASSQHSGNTYNEQFF	TGCGCCAGCAGCCAACATAGCGGGAACACCTACAATGAGCAGTTCTTC
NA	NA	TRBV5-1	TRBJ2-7	CASSLVSVWDYEQYF	TGCGCCAGCAGCTTGGTGTCAGTTTGGGACTACGAGCAGTACTTC
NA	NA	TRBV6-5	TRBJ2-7	CASSSGTDTYEQYF	TGTGCCAGCAGTTCTGGGACCGATACCTACGAGCAGTACTTC
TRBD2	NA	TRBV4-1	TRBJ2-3	CASSQDPSGSLTDTQYF	TGCGCCAGCAGCCAAGATCCTAGCGGGAGTTTAACAGATACGCAGTATTTT
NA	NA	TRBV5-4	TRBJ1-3	CASSPRDPSGNTIYF	TGTGCCAGCAGTCCGAGGGACCCCTCTGGAAACACCATATATTTT
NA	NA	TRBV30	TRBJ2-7	CAWSSGSSYEQYF	TGTGCCTGGAGTAGCGGAAGCTCCTACGAGCAGTACTTC
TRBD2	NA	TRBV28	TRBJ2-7	CASSLSGTRDEQYF	TGTGCCAGCAGTTTATCCGGGACTAGAGACGAGCAGTACTTC
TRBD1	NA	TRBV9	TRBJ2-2	CASSVTNDRVPTLTGELFF	TGTGCCAGCAGCGTCACGAACGACAGGGTCCCTACTCTCACCGGGGAGCTGTTTTTT
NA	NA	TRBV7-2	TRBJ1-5	CASSPQKTTGQPQHF	TGTGCCAGCAGCCCACAAAAGACAACTGGGCAGCCCCAGCATTTT
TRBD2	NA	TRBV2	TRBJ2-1	CASSETPPRLAGGNEQFF	TGTGCCAGCAGTGAAACCCCCCCCAGGCTAGCGGGGGGTAATGAGCAGTTCTTC
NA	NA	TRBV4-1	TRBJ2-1	CASSQDPPSADEQFF	TGCGCCAGCAGCCAAGATCCCCCTAGCGCAGATGAGCAGTTCTTC